This paragraph reports one T cell receptor beta chain. What it binds is unknown. The data derive from a study of early T cells in non-severe SARS-CoV-2 infection. The study, taken as a whole, reports: Sequences matched to VDJdb favored anti-spike CD8 responses, while private and CD4 specificities were missed.

CDR3 length equals 14 residues. The J segment lost 7 bases and the V segment lost 5 bases, leaving 8 bases of the junction unmatched. MiXCR, applied by TCRdb to the 5' RACE reads, yields one record per CDR3 protein. This table holds 45,000 to 55,000 distinct CDR3 sequences, 7% to 9% found once. This chain connects TRBV12-3 or TRBV12-4 to TRBJ1-5, with 7 bases aligning to TRBD1. This TCR was recovered from an adult who was a healthcare worker with PCR-confirmed SARS-CoV-2 infection or an uninfected control (not recorded which). Specimen: whole blood. The CDR3 nucleotides read TGTGCCAGCAGTCGTGACAGGGCCGGACAGCCCCAGCATTTT. Translating it yields CASSRDRAGQPQHF.